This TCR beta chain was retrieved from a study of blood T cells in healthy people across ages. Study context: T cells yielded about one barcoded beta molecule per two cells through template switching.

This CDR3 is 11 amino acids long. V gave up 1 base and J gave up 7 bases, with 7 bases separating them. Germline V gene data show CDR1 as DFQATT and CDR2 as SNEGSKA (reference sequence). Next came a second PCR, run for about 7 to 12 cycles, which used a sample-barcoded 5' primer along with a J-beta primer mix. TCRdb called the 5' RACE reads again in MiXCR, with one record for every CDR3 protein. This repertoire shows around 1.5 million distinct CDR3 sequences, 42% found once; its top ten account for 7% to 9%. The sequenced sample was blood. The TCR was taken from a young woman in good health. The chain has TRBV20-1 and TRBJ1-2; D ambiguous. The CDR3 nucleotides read TGCAGTGCTAGAGCGGGGTGTGGCTACACCTTC. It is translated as CSARAGCGYTF.